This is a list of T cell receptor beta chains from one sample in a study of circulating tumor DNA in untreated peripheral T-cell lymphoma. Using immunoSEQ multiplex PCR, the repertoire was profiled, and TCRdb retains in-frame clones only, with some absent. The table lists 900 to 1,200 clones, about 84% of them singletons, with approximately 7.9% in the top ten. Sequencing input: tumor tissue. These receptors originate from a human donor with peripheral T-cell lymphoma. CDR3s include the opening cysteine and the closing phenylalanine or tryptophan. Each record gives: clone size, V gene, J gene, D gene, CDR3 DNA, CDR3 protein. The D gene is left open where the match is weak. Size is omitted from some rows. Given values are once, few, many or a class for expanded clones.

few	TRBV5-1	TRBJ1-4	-	TGCGCCAGCAGCTGGGAGCCGGCAGAAAATGAAAAACTGTTTTTT	CASSWEPAENEKLFF
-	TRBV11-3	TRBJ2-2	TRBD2	TGTGCCAGCAGCTCCGGGACTAGCGGGAGGTCCGGGGAGCTGTTTTTT	CASSSGTSGRSGELFF
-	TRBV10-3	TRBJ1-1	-	TGTGCCATCAGCCAGATGGGCACTGAAGCTTTCTTT	CAISQMGTEAFF
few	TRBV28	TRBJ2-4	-	TGTGCCAGCAGTTTGAAGGGGGTCATTCAGTACTTC	CASSLKGVIQYF
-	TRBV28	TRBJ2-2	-	TGTGCCAGTCGACAGCCTAACACCGGGGAGCTGTTTTTT	CASRQPNTGELFF
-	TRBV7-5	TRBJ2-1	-	TGTGCCAGCAGCTTAACATTCGGCGGGGCGATGTACAATGAGCAGTTCTTC	CASSLTFGGAMYNEQFF
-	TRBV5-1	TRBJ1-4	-	TGCGCCAGCAGCTTGAATGCTGCGGGAGGCGAAAAACTGTTTTTT	CASSLNAAGGEKLFF
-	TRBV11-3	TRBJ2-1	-	TGTGCCAGCAGCTTGACGCGCGGGTACAATGAGCAGTTCTTC	CASSLTRGYNEQFF
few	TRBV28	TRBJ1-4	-	TGTGCCAGCAGTTCCCCCGGGGGCGCGGGTGAAAAACTGTTTTTT	CASSSPGGAGEKLFF
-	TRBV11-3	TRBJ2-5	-	TGTGCCAGCAGCTTAGGACAGCCTGAAGAGACCCAGTACTTC	CASSLGQPEETQYF
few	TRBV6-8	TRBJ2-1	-	TGTGCCAGCAGCCTAGGACGCCTCCACTCCTACAATGAGCAGTTCTTC	CASSLGRLHSYNEQFF
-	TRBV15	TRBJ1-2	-	TGTGCCACCAGCACCCGCGGAGGGCCCTATGGCTACACCTTC	CATSTRGGPYGYTF
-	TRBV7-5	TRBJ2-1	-	-	CASSFAGGTYNEQFF
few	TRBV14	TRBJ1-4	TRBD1	TGTGCCAGCAGCTACCAACAGGGGGCGAGAGGTGAAAAACTGTTTTTT	CASSYQQGARGEKLFF
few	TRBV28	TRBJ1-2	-	TGTGCCAGCAGCCTAGCGTGGGGGGCGAGTGGCTACACCTTC	CASSLAWGASGYTF
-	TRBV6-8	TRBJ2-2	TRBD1	TGTGCCAGCAGGAGACAGGGGGCTGGCACCGGGGAGCTGTTTTTT	CASRRQGAGTGELFF
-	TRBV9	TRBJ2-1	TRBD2	TGTGCCAGCAGCTGGAGACTAGCGGGAGACTCTGAGCAGTTCTTC	CASSWRLAGDSEQFF
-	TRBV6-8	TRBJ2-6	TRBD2	TGTGCCAGCAACACCGGGACTAGCGCCTCTGGGGCCAACGTCCTGACTTTC	CASNTGTSASGANVLTF
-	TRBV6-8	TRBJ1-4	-	TGTGCCAGCAGTTATTTAGGGCCGAATGAAAAACTGTTTTTT	CASSYLGPNEKLFF
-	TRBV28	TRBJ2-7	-	TGTGCCAGCAGTTTACCGACAACCTACGAGCAGTACTTC	CASSLPTTYEQYF
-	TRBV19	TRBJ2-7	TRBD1	TGTGCCAGTAGTCCGGGACAGGGCGGGTACGAGCAGTACTTC	CASSPGQGGYEQYF
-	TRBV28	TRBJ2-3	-	TGTGCCAGCAGTTTACCGACTAACGGGTCCACAGATACGCAGTATTTT	CASSLPTNGSTDTQYF